This T cell receptor beta chain came from a study of T-cell memory formation after mild COVID-19. Study results and limitations: Day 15 to 85 contractors were CD4/CD8 balanced; later expanders leaned CD4+.

The CDR3 sequence is 15 residues long. Trimming took off 3 bases at V and 5 bases at J, with 17 bases between the two ends. This clonotype was observed a few times. What it recognizes is unknown. TCRdb fed the 5' RACE reads into MiXCR, producing one record per CDR3 protein. This table holds over 350,000 distinct CDR3 sequences, less than 25% found once. The sequenced material came from PBMCs or a T cell subset sorted from them (not recorded which). This chain uses TRBV12-3 or TRBV12-4 with TRBJ2-7; D unresolved. The origin of this receptor is an adult woman who had mild COVID-19 (a few samples of this study predate the infection). Cell type and time point are not known. The CDR3 region has the DNA TGTGCCAGCAGTTTCAGGCAAACCCCCGGGCACGAGCAGTACTTC. This gives the protein CASSFRQTPGHEQYF.